The 2 T cell receptor beta chains below come from one sample, sequenced in a study of CD8 T cells in ankylosing spondylitis. One entry per CDR3 protein, called by TCRdb with MiXCR from the 5' RACE reads. The table records about 52,000 distinct CDR3 sequences, roughly 7.3% of them present only once. The sample comprised blood, either unsorted or a sorted T cell fraction (not recorded which). The origin of the receptors is a female donor with ankylosing spondylitis or in good health (not recorded which).

This clonotype was recorded at least ten times. The chain combines TRBV10-2 with TRBJ2-5; 8 nucleotides agree with TRBD2. The ends lost 8 bases at V and 0 bases at J; junction bases unmatched: 5. The CDR3 spans 14 residues. Germline CDR1 and CDR2: WSHSY and SAAADI. The CDR3 loop is CASCQRGYQETQYF. CDR3 nucleotides: TGCGCCAGCTGTCAGCGGGGGTACCAAGAGACCCAGTACTTC.

This clonotype was seen a handful of times. This rearrangement joins TRBV6-1 to TRBJ1-1; perhaps TRBD1 as D (5 bases). The germline V gene has CDR1 MNHNS and CDR2 SASEGT. This CDR3 is built from 13 residues. Trimming took off 4 bases at V and 6 bases at J, with 12 bases between the two ends. This CDR3 reads CASSGLGTSEAFF. The DNA for the CDR3 is TGTGCCAGCAGTGGACTCGGGACGTCTGAAGCTTTCTTT.